Presented here are 30 T cell receptor beta chains from one specimen sequenced in a study of OX40 agonist ivuxolimab in advanced cancers. Produced via immunoSEQ multiplex PCR; TCRdb's table is partial and in-frame only. The sample holds tens of thousands of clones, 65% to 90% seen once. The specimen was CD4+ or CD8+ T cells sorted from blood, collected in a trial of the OX40 agonist ivuxolimab. The origin of the receptors is an adult with an advanced solid tumor such as melanoma, head and neck, liver or kidney cancer.

The chain is built from TRBV19 and TRBJ2-7; 10 bases are shared with TRBD1. The CDR3 has 17 residues. V was pared by 3 bases and J by 3 bases, with 11 bases of the junction left unmatched. Germline V gene sequence: CDR1 LNHDA, CDR2 SQIVND (reference sequence). CDR3 in amino acids: CASSIAKWTGGVYEQYF. As DNA, the CDR3 is TGTGCCAGTAGTATCGCCAAATGGACAGGGGGAGTCTACGAGCAGTACTTC.

The rearrangement joins TRBV28 to TRBJ2-3, with TRBD1 matching 9 bases. From germline, CDR1 is MDHEN and CDR2 SYDVKM. The CDR3 covers 15 residues. V shed 4 bases and J 6 bases; nucleotides not matched to a gene: 8. The CDR3 sequence is CASSYGTGYGDTQYF. CDR3 coding DNA: TGTGCCAGCAGTTACGGGACAGGGTATGGGGATACGCAGTATTTT.

CDR3 in DNA: TGTGCCAGCAGAGAGAGTGCAACTAATGAAAAACTGTTTTTT. Protein product: CASRESATNEKLFF. The genes are TRBV28 and TRBJ1-4; D remains unclear. The V and J ends lost 6 bases and 0 bases respectively, with 8 bases between them. The CDR3 loop spans 14 amino acids. Germline CDR1 and CDR2: MDHEN and SYDVKM. Full variable domain (outside the CDR3, taken from reference TRBV28 and TRBJ1-4): DVKVTQSSRYLVKRTGEKVFLECVQDMDHENMFWYRQDPGLGLRLIYFSYDVKMKEKGDIPEGYSVSREKKERFSLILESASTNQTSMYLCASRESATNEKLFFGSGTQLSVL.

This clone turned up a few times. The chain links TRBV14 to TRBJ2-5, with 7 bases fitting TRBD2. J lost 4 bases, V lost 5 bases, and 4 bases had no gene match. Looked up from germline, CDR1 is SGHDN and CDR2 is FVKESK. The CDR3 has 13 amino acids. CDR3 nucleotides: TGTGCCAGCAGCTACCCGGGGGGAGAGACCCAGTACTTC. Its protein is CASSYPGGETQYF.

The rearrangement uses TRBV9 and TRBJ1-1; perhaps TRBD1 as D (5 bases). The ends were cut back, 3 bases at V and 7 bases at J, with 13 bases in the middle. Germline V gives CDR1 SGDLS, CDR2 YYNGEE. This CDR3 contains 13 residues. The CDR3 region is CASSGTSGFEAFF. For the CDR3, the DNA is TGTGCCAGCAGCGGAACCTCAGGGTTTGAAGCTTTCTTT.

CDR3 in DNA: TGTGCCAGCAGCTTTTGGACAGAAGAGACCCAGTACTTC. Its translation is CASSFWTEETQYF. The rearrangement uses TRBV7-2 and TRBJ2-5; tentative D call: TRBD1 (6 bases). Germline-derived CDR1 and CDR2 are SGHTA and FQGNSA. V gave up 3 bases and J gave up 3 bases, with 8 bases separating them. This CDR3 contains 13 residues. The full variable domain, with the rest looked up from reference TRBV7-2 and TRBJ2-5, is GAGVSQSPSNKVTEKGKDVELRCDPISGHTALYWYRQSLGQGLEFLIYFQGNSAPDKSGLPSDRFSAERTGGSVSTLTIQRTQQEDSAVYLCASSFWTEETQYFGPGTRLLVL.

This chain connects TRBV27 to TRBJ2-5, with D possibly called TRBD1 or TRBD2 (5 bases each). The CDR3 has 12 amino acids. V dropped 8 bases and J dropped 14 bases, with 21 bases sitting between them. The V gene's germline CDR1 is MNHEY and CDR2 SMNVEV (reference sequence). The CDR3 loop reads CASVRGAGGGYF. The CDR3 DNA reads as TGTGCCAGCGTTAGAGGGGCGGGTGGGGGATACTTC.

The count of this clone is one. The chain employs TRBV9 and TRBJ2-2; 9 bases are a match to TRBD2. Trimming at V came to 4 bases and at J to 9 bases, leaving 16 bases not matched to a gene. The CDR3 totals 17 residues. CDR1 is SGDLS, CDR2 YYNGEE, per germline. As DNA, the CDR3 is TGTGCCAGCAGCCCCAAAGCGGCGGGGGGGCTGATTAGGGAGCTGTTTTTT. Translating it yields CASSPKAAGGLIRELFF.

This clone occurred a few times. The chain carries TRBV10-3 and TRBJ1-5; 7 bases map to TRBD1. This CDR3 is built from 15 residues. CDR1 ENHRY and CDR2 SYGVKD come from the germline V gene. V was clipped by 3 bases and J by 5 bases; unmatched bases: 7. CDR3 loop: CAISDLDREHQPQHF. The CDR3 nucleotides are TGTGCCATCAGTGACCTAGACAGGGAGCATCAGCCCCAGCATTTT.

The chain uses TRBV6-5 and TRBJ1-1, with D perhaps matching TRBD1 (6 bases). CDR1 is MNHEY, CDR2 SVGAGI, per germline. V lost 5 bases and J 4 bases, leaving 14 bases between the germline ends. CDR3 size: 14 residues. Here the CDR3 DNA reads TGTGCCAGCAGTCCGAACACAGGGTTCACTGAAGCTTTCTTT. Encoded protein: CASSPNTGFTEAFF.

V is TRBV6-5 and J is TRBJ1-5, with D tentatively TRBD1 (5 bases). The CDR3 covers 13 residues. Trimming left V 4 bases short and J 5 bases short, with 9 bases between. Germline loops: CDR1 MNHEY, CDR2 SVGAGI. This CDR3 is CASSLGGYQPQHF. CDR3 nucleotide sequence: TGTGCCAGCAGTTTGGGGGGGTATCAGCCCCAGCATTTT.

The V call is TRBV6-6, the J call TRBJ2-1, with D unresolved. Germline assignment: CDR1 MNHNY and CDR2 SVGAGI (reference sequence). The V end was cut by 0 bases, the J end by 7 bases, with 7 bases between. This CDR3 spans 13 amino acids. The CDR3: CASSYSPGNEQFF. The CDR3 DNA reads TGTGCCAGCAGTTACTCACCCGGGAATGAGCAGTTCTTC.

This clone appeared a few times. The junction departs from germline at one end; a sequencing error may be responsible. The chain uses TRBV19 and TRBJ2-2; D possibly corresponds to TRBD2 (7 bases). The CDR3 is made up of 15 amino acids. Germline lookup yields CDR1 LNHDA and CDR2 SQIVND (reference sequence). CDR3 region: CARRGGRIDTGELFF. The CDR3 nucleotides read TGTGCCCGTAGGGGGGGCAGGATAGACACCGGGGAGCTGTTTTTT.

The chain joins TRBV7-6 to TRBJ2-3, with a possible D match to TRBD2 (6 bases). V gave up 5 bases and J gave up 1 base, with 19 bases separating them. The germline V gene has CDR1 SGHVS and CDR2 FNYEAQ. CDR3 length equals 17 residues. The CDR3 protein is CASSVQGDWGGTDTQYF. CDR3 in DNA: TGTGCCAGCAGCGTACAAGGCGATTGGGGGGGCACAGATACGCAGTATTTT. The full variable domain, rest sourced from reference TRBV7-6 and TRBJ2-3, is GAGVSQSPRYKVTKRGQDVALRCDPISGHVSLYWYRQALGQGPEFLTYFNYEAQQDKSGLPNDRFSAERPEGSISTLTIQRTEQRDSAMYRCASSVQGDWGGTDTQYFGPGTRLTVL.

This clone has only one observation. The V call is TRBV25-1, the J call TRBJ2-7, with D tentatively TRBD1 (6 bases). V was clipped by 3 bases and J by 3 bases, with 15 bases between them. Germline CDR1 and CDR2: MGHDK and SYGVNS. CDR3 length equals 15 residues. The CDR3 reads CASSEVQGLFYEQYF. Written as DNA, the CDR3 is TGTGCCAGCAGTGAGGTCCAGGGGCTCTTCTACGAGCAGTACTTC.

The chain has TRBV7-2 and TRBJ2-7; TRBD2 is a possible D gene (5 bases). This CDR3 is 15 amino acids long. Germline CDR1 SGHTA, CDR2 FQGNSA. The germline V and J ends were trimmed by 5 bases and 2 bases, with 16 bases remaining between them. In DNA form, the CDR3 reads TGTGCCAGCAGCCCCCAAAGAGGGCCAGCCTACGAGCAGTACTTC. Its translation: CASSPQRGPAYEQYF.

This clone was observed once. This chain links TRBV6-1 with TRBJ1-2, with unresolved D. Trimming took 11 bases from V and 0 from J, leaving 13 bases between them. CDR3 length: 13 amino acids. Germline V gene lookup returns CDR1 MNHNS and CDR2 SASEGT. The DNA of the CDR3 is TGTGCCGGATCGTTGGGCGCTAACTATGGCTACACCTTC. Translation: CAGSLGANYGYTF.

V and J are TRBV5-1 and TRBJ2-7, with TRBD1 as a possible D gene (6 bases). Per germline, CDR1 SGHRS and CDR2 YFSETQ. The germline V and J ends were trimmed by 0 bases and 2 bases, with 9 bases remaining between them. This CDR3 is 14 amino acids long. CDR3 sequence (DNA): TGCGCCAGCAGCTTGGGAGACAGGACCTACGAGCAGTACTTC. This gives the protein CASSLGDRTYEQYF.

The chain combines TRBV7-2 with TRBJ2-1, with D hard to call. This CDR3 has 14 amino acids. V lost 1 base, J lost 7 bases, and 11 bases lay in between. Germline CDR1 reads SGHTA; CDR2 reads FQGNSA. For the CDR3, the DNA is TGTGCCAGCAGCTTAGTGCAGGACGTGAATGAGCAGTTCTTC. This codes for CASSLVQDVNEQFF.

The CDR3 region is CASSLSGGNTIYF. The CDR3 nucleotides are TGTGCCAGCAGCTTATCTGGAGGAAACACCATATATTTT. V usage is TRBV7-6 and J usage is TRBJ1-3, with D uncertain. V lost 2 bases and J lost 4, with 6 bases in between. The CDR3 length is 13 residues. The germline V gene has CDR1 SGHVS and CDR2 FNYEAQ.

This sequence joins TRBV11-2 and TRBJ2-3, with no clear D. Trimming took off 6 bases at V and 3 bases at J, with 16 bases between the two ends. This CDR3 region has 15 residues. Germline CDR1 is SGHAT and CDR2 is FQNNGV. The CDR3 sequence: CASSSKMGPTDTQYF. The CDR3 DNA is TGTGCCAGCAGTTCCAAGATGGGTCCTACAGATACGCAGTATTTT.

The chain links TRBV9 to TRBJ1-1, with 7 positions matching TRBD1. The CDR3 runs to 15 residues. V was clipped by 4 bases and J by 6 bases; unmatched bases: 12. The germline V gene has CDR1 SGDLS and CDR2 YYNGEE. CDR3 in amino acids: CASSSYGGTVAEAFF. In DNA, the CDR3 is TGTGCCAGCAGCTCATACGGGGGGACAGTCGCTGAAGCTTTCTTT.

In this sample, this clone turned up many times. In DNA form, the CDR3 reads TGCGCCAGCAGCTTGGTAGGGGAACGGGCCTACGAGCAGTACTTC. Translating it yields CASSLVGERAYEQYF. The rearrangement links TRBV5-1 to TRBJ2-7; tentative D call: TRBD1 (5 bases). The germline gives CDR1 SGHRS, CDR2 YFSETQ. The V gene lost 0 bases and the J gene lost 2 bases, with 12 bases spanning the gap. This CDR3 is 15 amino acids long. Combining the CDR3 with reference TRBV5-1 and TRBJ2-7 gives the whole variable domain KAGVTQTPRYLIKTRGQQVTLSCSPISGHRSVSWYQQTPGQGLQFLFEYFSETQRNKGNFPGRFSGRQFSNSRSEMNVSTLELGDSALYLCASSLVGERAYEQYFGPGTRLTVT.

The chain joins TRBV7-6 to TRBJ2-3; D assignment may be TRBD1 or TRBD2 (6 bases each). Germline assignment: CDR1 SGHVS and CDR2 FNYEAQ. The CDR3 contains 16 residues. V shed 4 bases and J shed 4 bases, with 18 bases lying between them. The CDR3 DNA follows: TGTGCCAGCAGCTCGACGACGGAGGGGGACCCAGATACGCAGTATTTT. This sequence encodes CASSSTTEGDPDTQYF.

The CDR3 sequence is CATSKAGELFF. Written as DNA, the CDR3 is TGTGCCACATCTAAGGCCGGGGAGCTGTTTTTT. This chain uses TRBV6-6 with TRBJ2-2; no firm D call. V was pared by 10 bases and J by 6 bases, with 9 bases between. Germline-derived CDR1 and CDR2 are MNHNY and SVGAGI (reference sequence). The CDR3 is 11 amino acids.

V usage is TRBV7-9 and J usage is TRBJ1-1; unclear D gene. The CDR3 contains 13 residues. From germline, CDR1 is SEHNR and CDR2 FQNEAQ (reference sequence). V was pared by 6 bases and J by 0 bases, with 8 bases between. CDR3 DNA: TGTGCCAGCAGGCCCTCATTGAACACTGAAGCTTTCTTT. This sequence encodes CASRPSLNTEAFF.

The chain couples TRBV7-2 to TRBJ2-1; D unresolved. In germline, CDR1 is SGHTA, CDR2 FQGNSA. CDR3 size: 16 residues. V was trimmed by 4 bases and J by 5 bases, leaving 18 bases between them. CDR3 residues: CASSWIEAGFDNEQFF. The CDR3 DNA sequence: TGTGCCAGCAGCTGGATTGAGGCAGGATTTGACAATGAGCAGTTCTTC.

J is TRBJ2-2 and V is TRBV7-3; D gene unclear. The CDR3 consists of 15 residues. V was clipped by 0 bases and J by 4 bases, with 9 bases between them. Germline CDR1 SGHTA, CDR2 FQGTGA. The CDR3 is CASSLTFDLTGELFF. The CDR3 nucleotides are TGTGCCAGCAGCTTAACGTTTGACCTCACCGGGGAGCTGTTTTTT.

This clone was recorded only once. The rearrangement uses TRBV7-9 and TRBJ1-4, with a tentative D call TRBD1 (6 bases). The CDR3 is 15 amino acids. The germline CDR1 and CDR2 sequences are SEHNR and FQNEAQ (reference sequence). Deletions cut 4 bases from V and 8 bases from J, with 17 bases between. The CDR3 protein is CASSSQGGWEEKLFF. In DNA form, the CDR3 reads TGTGCCAGCAGCTCACAGGGAGGTTGGGAGGAAAAACTGTTTTTT.

The J gene is TRBJ1-1, the V gene TRBV15; a possible D gene is TRBD1 (6 bases). Germline lookup yields CDR1 LNHNV and CDR2 YYDKDF (reference sequence). The CDR3 extends over 16 amino acids. V dropped 2 bases and J dropped 0 bases, with 13 bases sitting between them. CDR3 region: CATSRPTGIMNTEAFF. DNA for the CDR3: TGTGCCACCAGCAGACCAACAGGGATCATGAACACTGAAGCTTTCTTT.